This T cell receptor (beta chain) was identified in a study of cytomegalovirus exposure and HLA in healthy donors. Germline CDR1 and CDR2: SGHKS and YYEKEE (reference sequence). After removal of 3 bases from V and 8 bases from J, the junction contained 5 bases not matched to a gene. This CDR3 spans 13 amino acids. The study ran its PCR with 60 Vbeta and 13 Jbeta primers. TCRdb's table, derived via immunoSEQ multiplex PCR, lists solely in-frame clones and lacks some. Of over 60,000 clones listed, 76% are singletons. Sampled while nominally healthy, donors likely had unrecorded immune exposures. Findings and caveats of the study: Reports showed the classifier diagnosing cytomegalovirus status with high specificity and sensitivity. As immune exposure information, only CMV serostatus was available. Specific recognition of CMV antigens was confirmed in vitro for a few chains (all CMV-associated).

This clone was detected a few times. Its antigen is still unknown. Sequenced material: PBMCs. This chain links TRBV5-5 with TRBJ2-3, with 8 bases fitting TRBD1. This receptor was obtained from a man younger than 30 in good health and CMV-seronegative. The CDR3 loop is CASSSGGQGTQYF. The CDR3 DNA reads TGTGCCAGCAGCTCAGGCGGACAGGGTACGCAGTATTTT.